A single sample gave rise to the 5 T cell receptor beta chains below, sequenced in a study of T cell repertoires in cytomegalovirus infection. Each CDR3 protein gets one entry after TCRdb re-called the reads with MiXCR. The table shows around 630,000 distinct CDR3 sequences, with approximately 24% occurring only once. The sample comprised CD8+ T cells from PBMCs. The source of these receptors is a human donor in good health (CMV status not recorded). Some clones in this sample may be carry-over from other donors' samples.

This clonotype was seen ten or more times. This sequence joins TRBV5-5 and TRBJ1-2, with 8 nucleotides matching TRBD1. Germline loops: CDR1 SGHKS, CDR2 YYEKEE (reference sequence). Unmatched junction bases numbered 13, after V lost 2 bases and J lost 1 base. The CDR3 is made up of 18 amino acids. CDR3 protein: CASSLYQLGQGVNYGYTF. CDR3 DNA sequence: TGTGCCAGCAGCTTATACCAGCTCGGACAGGGAGTTAACTATGGCTACACCTTC.

This clonotype was seen only once. A much larger clone differs by one base, so this may be a read error. V usage is TRBV7-6 and J usage is TRBJ2-2, with 7 bases that match TRBD2. There are 14 residues in the CDR3. Per germline, CDR1 SGHVS and CDR2 FNYEAQ. Trimming removed 7 bases from V and 7 bases from J; junction bases left unmatched: 9. DNA for the CDR3: TGTGCCAGCATACCTAGCGGAGAGGACGGGGAGCTGTTTTTT. Translated, it gives CASIPSGEDGELFF.

Within the sample, this clonotype is medium-sized (0.01 to 0.1%). The chain recombines TRBV7-8 with TRBJ1-1, with D possibly being TRBD1 (5 bases). Per the germline V gene, CDR1 is SGHVS and CDR2 is FQNEAQ. The germline V and J ends were trimmed by 1 base and 5 bases, with 11 bases remaining between them. The CDR3 contains 14 residues. The CDR3, as DNA: TGTGCCAGCAGCTTAGAAAGGGGCGTAACTGAAGCTTTCTTT. Amino acid sequence: CASSLERGVTEAFF.

The table lists this clonotype with many counts. The J gene is TRBJ2-1, the V gene TRBV7-9; the match to TRBD1 covers 9 bases. CDR1 SEHNR and CDR2 FQNEAQ come from the germline V gene (reference sequence). The CDR3 extends over 15 amino acids. Trimming cost V 1 base and J 6 bases; bases outside gene matches: 4. Here the CDR3 DNA reads TGTGCCAGCAGCTTAGACCGGACAGGGGTCAATGAGCAGTTCTTC. Translating gives CASSLDRTGVNEQFF.

This clonotype has at least ten counts. This chain joins TRBV7-2 and TRBJ1-1; D call uncertain. CDR1 and CDR2 (germline): SGHTA, FQGNSA. Trimming took 2 bases from V and 4 from J, leaving 11 bases between them. There are 14 residues in the CDR3. DNA for the CDR3: TGTGCCAGCAGCTTAATCACGGGTCGCACTGAAGCTTTCTTT. Protein product: CASSLITGRTEAFF.